Listed here are 7 T cell receptor beta chains from one sample, sequenced in a study of T cell responses to AZD1222 COVID-19 vaccine. TCRdb's table, derived via immunoSEQ multiplex PCR, lists solely in-frame clones and lacks some. The sample contains around 87,000 clones, 80% to 90% of which appear only once. The sequenced sample was peripheral blood, obtained 28 days after the second AZD1222 dose. These receptors originate from an adult who received the AZD1222 COVID-19 vaccine.

The chain has TRBV18 and TRBJ1-1; 7 bases align to TRBD1. CDR1 KGHSH and CDR2 LQKENI come from the germline V gene. V shed 3 bases, J shed 1 base, and the junction held 5 bases outside the gene matches. The CDR3 consists of 15 residues. This CDR3 reads CASSPRQGPNTEAFF. In DNA, the CDR3 is TGTGCCAGCTCACCCCGACAGGGTCCGAACACTGAAGCTTTCTTT.

This chain links TRBV5-1 with TRBJ2-7; D is uncertain. The V gene's germline CDR1 is SGHRS and CDR2 YFSETQ. V was shortened by 1 base and J by 2 bases, with 13 bases between the two germline ends. The CDR3 extends over 15 amino acids. This CDR3 reads CASSLSAPPAYEQYF. The CDR3 region has the DNA TGCGCCAGCAGCTTGTCTGCCCCCCCGGCCTACGAGCAGTACTTC.

The chain has TRBV5-8 and TRBJ2-3; 9 bases are shared with TRBD1. This CDR3 has 16 residues. The V gene's germline CDR1 is SGHTS and CDR2 YDEGEE. Losses at the gene ends were 0 bases for V and 2 bases for J; bases not matched to a gene: 4. The CDR3 bases are TGTGCCAGCAGCTTGGGAACAGGGGGCTTCACAGATACGCAGTATTTT. Amino acids: CASSLGTGGFTDTQYF. Supplemented by reference TRBV5-8 and TRBJ2-3, the full variable domain reads EAGVTQSPTHLIKTRGQQATLRCSPISGHTSVYWYQQALGLGLQFLLWYDEGEERNRGNFPPRFSGRQFPNYSSELNVNALELEDSALYLCASSLGTGGFTDTQYFGPGTRLTVL.

The V call is TRBV6-6, the J call TRBJ2-1; 8 positions match TRBD1. V shed 5 bases and J 7 bases; nucleotides not matched to a gene: 10. CDR1 is MNHNY, CDR2 SVGAGI, per germline (reference sequence). CDR3 length: 15 residues. The CDR3, as DNA: TGTGCCAGCAGTGCCCGGGACAGGCTCCGAAATGAGCAGTTCTTC. Translating gives CASSARDRLRNEQFF.

The chain is built from TRBV29-1 and TRBJ1-1; 9 nucleotides agree with TRBD1. The J segment lost 4 bases and the V segment lost 6 bases, leaving 6 bases of the junction unmatched. Looked up from germline, CDR1 is SQVTM and CDR2 is ANQGSEA. The length of the CDR3 is 13 residues. The CDR3 loop reads CSVEQGAGTEAFF. The CDR3 DNA reads TGCAGCGTAGAACAGGGGGCTGGCACTGAAGCTTTCTTT.

The rearrangement uses TRBV27 and TRBJ1-2, with D uncertain. V was clipped by 5 bases and J by 2 bases, with 12 bases between them. Per germline, CDR1 MNHEY and CDR2 SMNVEV (reference sequence). This CDR3 comprises 14 residues. The CDR3 DNA reads as TGTGCCAGCAGTCCCCGGGAAATCAACTATGGCTACACCTTC. This translates into CASSPREINYGYTF.

The chain recombines TRBV27 with TRBJ2-6; D possibly corresponds to TRBD1 (6 bases). The CDR3 covers 18 residues. The germline V and J ends were trimmed by 2 bases and 0 bases, with 14 bases remaining between them. CDR1 is MNHEY, CDR2 SMNVEV, per germline (reference sequence). CDR3 sequence: CASSLVQGRNSGANVLTF. CDR3 in DNA: TGTGCCAGCAGTTTAGTACAGGGTCGAAACTCTGGGGCCAACGTCCTGACTTTC.